Below, 11 T cell receptor beta chains from the same sample are listed, as sequenced in a study of T cell changes during pregnancy in multiple sclerosis. Sequenced by immunoSEQ multiplex PCR; TCRdb stores in-frame clones only, minus some. The table shows roughly 42,000 clones, with 91% occurring only once. The source material was CD4+ T cells from peripheral blood mononuclear cells, sampled before pregnancy. These receptors originate from a female donor with multiple sclerosis, enrolled in a pregnancy study.

V is TRBV7-2 and J is TRBJ2-7; D might be TRBD1 (6 bases). V lost 5 bases to trimming and J lost 5 bases, with 13 bases between them. The CDR3 contains 13 residues. Germline V lookup: CDR1 SGHTA, CDR2 FQGNSA. The CDR3 coding sequence is TGTGCCAGCAGCCTTAGGGCAGGGGACGAGCAGTACTTC. Translated, it gives CASSLRAGDEQYF.

The chain carries TRBV7-2 and TRBJ1-5; D unresolved. Trimming removed 5 bases at V and 2 bases at J, with 10 bases between. Per the germline V gene, CDR1 is SGHTA and CDR2 is FQGNSA. The CDR3 covers 14 residues. CDR3 protein: CASSPAGGNQPQHF. The CDR3 region has the DNA TGTGCCAGCAGCCCAGCCGGGGGCAATCAGCCCCAGCATTTT.

This clone was counted between two and nine times. The rearrangement links TRBV6-5 to TRBJ1-6, with D possibly TRBD1 on 5 matching bases. CDR1 and CDR2 (germline): MNHEY, SVGAGI. Trimming took 8 bases from V and 7 from J, leaving 12 bases between them. The CDR3 consists of 13 residues. CDR3 sequence: CASRDSRNSPLHF. CDR3 nucleotides: TGTGCCAGCCGGGACTCGCGGAATTCACCCCTCCACTTT.

The chain uses TRBV30 and TRBJ1-2; tentatively, D is TRBD1 (5 bases). The CDR3 runs to 14 residues. Trimming cost V 3 bases and J 5 bases, with 16 bases left between them. CDR1 GTSNPN and CDR2 SVGIG come from the germline V gene (reference sequence). The CDR3 DNA follows: TGTGCCTGGAGGGGGCCTGGGGGGGGGTATGGCTACACCTTC. Protein product: CAWRGPGGGYGYTF.

The chain employs TRBV5-7 and TRBJ1-1; 8 bases are shared with TRBD1. TRBV5-7 is an ORF, with its function uncertain. V shed 4 bases and J 6 bases; nucleotides not matched to a gene: 20. The CDR3 runs 18 residues. The DNA for the CDR3 is TGTGCCAGCAGCCCCCGGGGGCAGGGGGCGCCGGGGTACTCTGAAGCTTTCTTT. Protein: CASSPRGQGAPGYSEAFF.

For this clone: Other DNA sequences within the sample encode an identical CDR3. The V call is TRBV19, the J call TRBJ1-1; TRBD1 is a possible D gene (5 bases). The V end lost 2 bases, the J end lost 0 bases, and 7 bases lay between the germline ends. This CDR3 has 14 amino acids. Germline V gives CDR1 LNHDA, CDR2 SQIVND (reference sequence). CDR3 amino acids: CASSIRGVNTEAFF. The DNA for the CDR3 is TGTGCCAGTAGTATACGGGGGGTGAACACTGAAGCTTTCTTT.

This rearrangement joins TRBV7-2 to TRBJ1-2; D possibly corresponds to TRBD1 (6 bases). The length of the CDR3 is 14 residues. The germline V and J ends were trimmed by 2 bases and 8 bases, with 15 bases remaining between them. Germline CDR1 SGHTA, CDR2 FQGNSA. CDR3: CASSLRDRYGGYTF. As DNA, the CDR3 is TGTGCCAGCAGCTTACGAGACAGGTACGGCGGCTACACCTTC.

The chain combines TRBV6-1 with TRBJ2-7; TRBD2 is a possible D gene (7 bases). The CDR3 has 15 amino acids. The germline V and J ends were trimmed by 4 bases and 1 base, with 14 bases remaining between them. Germline CDR1 is MNHNS and CDR2 is SASEGT. As DNA, the CDR3 is TGTGCCAGCAGTGCGCGGGGGCCTTTATCCTACGAGCAGTACTTC. It translates to CASSARGPLSYEQYF.

The genes are TRBV4-3 and TRBJ2-5; a weak D match, TRBD1 (5 bases). Per the germline V gene, CDR1 is LGHNA and CDR2 is YSLEER. V lost 0 bases, J lost 2 bases, and 10 bases lay in between. CDR3 length: 15 amino acids. CDR3 in amino acids: CASSQDGAVQETQYF. For the CDR3, the DNA is TGCGCCAGCAGCCAAGATGGGGCAGTTCAAGAGACCCAGTACTTC.

V is TRBV25-1 and J is TRBJ1-2, with no clear D. CDR1 MGHDK and CDR2 SYGVNS come from the germline V gene. With 3 bases removed from V and 4 bases from J, the gap between germline ends came to 9 bases. The CDR3 runs to 13 residues. The CDR3 spells CASSDLYLYGYTF. DNA for the CDR3: TGTGCCAGCAGTGATTTGTATCTCTATGGCTACACCTTC.

V usage is TRBV7-3 and J usage is TRBJ2-1; TRBD2 is a possible D gene (6 bases). Trimming pared 2 bases from V and 4 bases from J, leaving 18 bases between. Germline V lookup: CDR1 SGHTA, CDR2 FQGTGA. The CDR3 runs 17 residues. CDR3 in amino acids: CASSLLPTGLQYNEQFF. In DNA, the CDR3 is TGTGCCAGCAGCTTACTCCCCACGGGACTTCAGTACAATGAGCAGTTCTTC.